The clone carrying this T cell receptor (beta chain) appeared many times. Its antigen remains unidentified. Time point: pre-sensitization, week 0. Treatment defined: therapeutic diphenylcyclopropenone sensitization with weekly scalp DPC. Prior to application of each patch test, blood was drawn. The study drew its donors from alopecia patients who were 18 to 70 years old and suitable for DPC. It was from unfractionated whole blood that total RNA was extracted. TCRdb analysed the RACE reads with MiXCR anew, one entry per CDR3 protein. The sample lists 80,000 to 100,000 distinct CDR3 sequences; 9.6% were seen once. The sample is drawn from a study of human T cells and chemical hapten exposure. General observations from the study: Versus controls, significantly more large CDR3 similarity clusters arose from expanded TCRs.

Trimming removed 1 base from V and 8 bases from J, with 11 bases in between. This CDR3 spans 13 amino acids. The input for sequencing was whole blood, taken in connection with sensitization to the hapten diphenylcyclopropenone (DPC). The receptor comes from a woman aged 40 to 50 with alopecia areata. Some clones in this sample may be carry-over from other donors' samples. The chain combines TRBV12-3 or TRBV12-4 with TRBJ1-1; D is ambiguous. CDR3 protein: CASSLGGSSEAFF. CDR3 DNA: TGTGCCAGCAGTTTAGGCGGGAGTTCCGAAGCTTTCTTT.